Each of the 11 T cell receptor beta chains below was sequenced from the same sample in a study of T cells after yellow fever vaccination. TCRdb ran MiXCR on the 5' RACE reads and lists one entry per CDR3 protein. The sample lists some 110,000 distinct CDR3 sequences, under 8% occurring once. The specimen comprised CD4+ T cells sorted from PBMCs, sampled more than 8 days after the first yellow fever vaccination. Receptor source: a man aged 18 to 29 who received the YFV17D yellow fever vaccine.

This clonotype was seen ten or more times. The genes are TRBV2 and TRBJ2-5; TRBD2 matches at 11 bases. Germline V CDR1 and CDR2: SNHLY, FYNNEI. Trimming took 4 bases from V and 6 from J; bases not matched to a gene: 4. This CDR3 is built from 14 residues. The CDR3 here is CASSATSGEKTQYF. The CDR3 DNA reads as TGTGCCAGCAGTGCGACTAGCGGGGAGAAGACCCAGTACTTC. The full variable domain, completed using reference TRBV2 and TRBJ2-5, is EPEVTQTPSHQVTQMGQEVILRCVPISNHLYFYWYRQILGQKVEFLVSFYNNEISEKSEIFDDQFSVERPDGSNFTLKIRSTKLEDSAMYFCASSATSGEKTQYFGPGTRLLVL.

The genes are TRBV4-3 and TRBJ2-5; TRBD1 matches 8 bases. V lost 2 bases, J lost 4 bases, and 6 bases stayed unmatched. CDR1 is LGHNA and CDR2 is YSLEER in the germline V gene. The CDR3 is made up of 15 amino acids. CDR3 coding DNA: TGCGCCAGCAGCCAATATAGCAGGGGGCCAGAGACCCAGTACTTC. This translates into CASSQYSRGPETQYF.

This clonotype was counted many times. The rearrangement links TRBV9 to TRBJ2-1; 9 bases map to TRBD1. The CDR3 has 17 amino acids. Losses at the gene ends were 0 bases for V and 7 bases for J; bases not matched to a gene: 11. Germline V CDR1 and CDR2: SGDLS, YYNGEE. The CDR3 sequence is CASSVDGQGIMANEQFF. In DNA, the CDR3 is TGTGCCAGCAGCGTAGACGGACAGGGGATAATGGCGAATGAGCAGTTCTTC.

This clonotype has ten or more counts. The chain recombines TRBV19 with TRBJ2-4; perhaps TRBD1 as D (5 bases). Trimming shortened V by 3 bases and J by 3 bases, and 9 bases separated the two germline ends. CDR1 is LNHDA and CDR2 is SQIVND in the germline V gene (reference sequence). CDR3 length equals 14 residues. The CDR3 DNA sequence: TGTGCCAGTAGTATCTGGCAGGGCAAAAACATTCAGTACTTC. This codes for CASSIWQGKNIQYF.

This chain links TRBV18 with TRBJ1-5; TRBD1 aligns across 10 bases. CDR3 size: 15 residues. The germline CDR1 and CDR2 sequences are KGHSH and LQKENI. Losses at the gene ends were 5 bases for V and 7 bases for J; bases not matched to a gene: 8. The CDR3 protein is CASSDLGTGVQPQHF. DNA of the CDR3: TGTGCCAGCTCAGACTTAGGGACAGGGGTCCAGCCCCAGCATTTT.

The chain uses TRBV5-1 and TRBJ2-7, with TRBD1 matching over 9 bases. This CDR3 is 16 amino acids long. V trimming: 0 bases; J trimming: 4 bases; junction bases outside the gene matches: 8. In germline, CDR1 is SGHRS, CDR2 YFSETQ. The CDR3 sequence: CASSLGGGTGYYEQYF. The CDR3 nucleotides are TGCGCCAGCAGCTTGGGGGGCGGGACAGGGTATTACGAGCAGTACTTC.

The V gene is TRBV5-4, the J gene TRBJ2-5; D is unclear. Germline CDR1 reads SGHNT; CDR2 reads YYREEE (reference sequence). This CDR3 region has 13 residues. The V end was cut by 2 bases, the J end by 5 bases, with 10 bases between. The CDR3 spells CASSFFQTETQYF. CDR3 nucleotides: TGTGCCAGCAGCTTCTTCCAGACGGAGACCCAGTACTTC.

At least ten counts were recorded for this clonotype. The rearrangement uses TRBV12-3 or TRBV12-4 and TRBJ1-1, with 7 bases fitting TRBD1. The CDR3 runs to 16 residues. The V gene end was trimmed by 4 bases and the J gene end by 5 bases; junction bases not matched to a gene: 13. The CDR3 sequence: CASSSGTDIKGTEAFF. Written as DNA, the CDR3 is TGTGCCAGCAGTTCCGGGACAGACATTAAGGGGACTGAAGCTTTCTTT.

For this clonotype: A clone one base away is much larger, so this may be a read error. V and J are TRBV27 and TRBJ2-1; a weak D match, TRBD1 (5 bases). The germline V and J ends were trimmed by 5 bases and 6 bases, with 26 bases remaining between them. The germline V gene encodes CDR1 MNHEY and CDR2 SMNVEV (reference sequence). The CDR3 is 18 amino acids. Written as DNA, the CDR3 is TGTGCCAGCAGTCTGTGGTATATTTGGTCTTCGACAGCCAATGAGCAGTTCTTC. It specifies CASSLWYIWSSTANEQFF.

This rearrangement joins TRBV30 to TRBJ1-1, with D perhaps TRBD1 (6 bases). This CDR3 is 12 amino acids long. The germline V and J ends were trimmed by 3 bases and 7 bases, with 12 bases remaining between them. Per the germline V gene, CDR1 is GTSNPN and CDR2 is SVGIG (reference sequence). This CDR3 reads CAWRDRRLEAFF. The CDR3 region has the DNA TGTGCCTGGAGGGACAGACGACTTGAAGCTTTCTTT.

V is TRBV7-3 and J is TRBJ2-1; 14 positions match TRBD2. In germline, CDR1 is SGHTA, CDR2 FQGTGA. CDR3 length equals 18 residues. The junction had 10 bases not matched to a gene; V was cut back by 1 base and J by 8 bases. The CDR3: CASSLSPGLAGEEHEQFF. The CDR3 coding sequence is TGTGCCAGCAGCTTAAGTCCGGGACTAGCGGGGGAGGAGCATGAGCAGTTCTTC.